Following are 19 T cell receptor beta chains from one sample sequenced in a study of PD-L1 blockade in urothelial cancer. Clones were sequenced by immunoSEQ multiplex PCR, and TCRdb holds only the in-frame ones, with some missing. The top ten hold approximately 14% of the sample, which has some 15,000 clones, around 87% seen once. The sequenced sample was PBMCs, obtained around atezolizumab (anti-PD-L1) treatment. All receptors derive from a man between 65 and 79 years old with urothelial cancer.

This clone was counted only a few times. DNA for the CDR3: TGTGCCAGCGGGGACAGTGCAATAGGGGACACTGAAGCTTTCTTT. This sequence encodes CASGDSAIGDTEAFF. V and J are TRBV5-5 and TRBJ1-1; 7 nucleotides agree with TRBD1. This CDR3 spans 15 amino acids. Losses at the gene ends were 7 bases for V and 3 bases for J; bases not matched to a gene: 12. CDR1 is SGHKS, CDR2 YYEKEE, per germline (reference sequence).

The chain employs TRBV5-6 and TRBJ1-1, with D possibly TRBD1 on 5 matching bases. Germline V gene sequence: CDR1 SGHDT, CDR2 YYEEEE. This CDR3 has 14 amino acids. V was cut by 1 base and J by 5 bases, with 12 bases left in between. CDR3: CASSLFEGRTEAFF. The DNA of the CDR3 is TGTGCCAGCAGCTTGTTTGAGGGGAGGACTGAAGCTTTCTTT.

The V gene is TRBV5-5, the J gene TRBJ2-1; tentative D call: TRBD1 (5 bases). The CDR3 runs 13 residues. V was clipped by 4 bases and J by 4 bases, with 9 bases between them. Germline V CDR1 and CDR2: SGHKS, YYEKEE (reference sequence). Here the CDR3 reads CASSLRQYNEQFF. Written as DNA, the CDR3 is TGTGCCAGCAGCCTTCGACAGTACAATGAGCAGTTCTTC.

The chain employs TRBV19 and TRBJ2-5, with a weak D call TRBD1 (6 bases). Trimming took 7 bases from V and 2 from J, leaving 11 bases between them. The germline CDR1 and CDR2 sequences are LNHDA and SQIVND (reference sequence). The CDR3 is 13 residues long. CDR3 region: CASKIRGQETQYF. The CDR3 coding sequence is TGTGCCAGTAAGATCAGGGGACAAGAGACCCAGTACTTC.

The J gene is TRBJ2-2, the V gene TRBV28, with D perhaps TRBD2 (7 bases). This CDR3 has 16 residues. CDR1 is MDHEN and CDR2 is SYDVKM in the germline V gene. V was clipped by 1 base and J by 5 bases, with 14 bases between them. In DNA, the CDR3 is TGTGCCAGCAGTTTATTCGAGGGGGGGGGAACCGGGGAGCTGTTTTTT. Translation gives CASSLFEGGGTGELFF.

The V call is TRBV27, the J call TRBJ2-1; D may be TRBD1 (5 bases). Per germline, CDR1 MNHEY and CDR2 SMNVEV (reference sequence). V was cut by 3 bases and J by 6 bases, with 6 bases left in between. This CDR3 contains 12 residues. The CDR3 DNA is TGTGCCAGCAGTTTTCAGGGCAATGAGCAGTTCTTC. It codes for CASSFQGNEQFF.

The V and J genes are TRBV28 and TRBJ2-3, with D unresolved. The CDR3 runs to 13 residues. The ends were cut back, 2 bases at V and 4 bases at J, with 7 bases in the middle. The germline V gene encodes CDR1 MDHEN and CDR2 SYDVKM. The CDR3 protein is CASSLLTADTQYF. CDR3 nucleotides: TGTGCCAGCAGTTTACTCACGGCAGATACGCAGTATTTT.

The V call is TRBV5-4, the J call TRBJ1-2, with D perhaps TRBD1 (5 bases). Trimming pared 2 bases from V and 4 bases from J, leaving 12 bases between. Germline CDR1 is SGHNT and CDR2 is YYREEE (reference sequence). The CDR3 loop spans 14 amino acids. The CDR3 is CASSLGVLGYGYTF. In DNA, the CDR3 is TGTGCCAGCAGCTTAGGGGTTCTAGGCTATGGCTACACCTTC.

This clone was detected only once. The V and J genes are TRBV5-1 and TRBJ2-1, with 7 bases fitting TRBD2. CDR1 is SGHRS and CDR2 is YFSETQ in the germline V gene. The CDR3 length is 15 residues. Germline trimming cut 0 bases from V and 6 bases from J; bases unmatched to any gene: 6. CDR3 DNA: TGCGCCAGCAGCTTGGCGCGGGGGACGGGCAATGAGCAGTTCTTC. Amino acids: CASSLARGTGNEQFF.

The chain uses TRBV25-1 and TRBJ2-2, with D maybe TRBD2 (6 bases). The CDR3 runs to 14 residues. Germline V lookup: CDR1 MGHDK, CDR2 SYGVNS. V was trimmed by 6 bases and J by 4 bases, leaving 12 bases between them. This chain's CDR3 is CASRREAGTGELFF. In DNA, the CDR3 is TGTGCCAGCAGGCGGGAAGCGGGCACCGGGGAGCTGTTTTTT.

The CDR3 protein is CASSFGQSADEQYF. The CDR3 nucleotides read TGCGCCAGCAGCTTTGGACAGTCCGCGGACGAGCAGTACTTC. The chain combines TRBV5-1 with TRBJ2-7, with TRBD1 as a possible D gene (6 bases). Per the germline V gene, CDR1 is SGHRS and CDR2 is YFSETQ. The length of the CDR3 is 14 residues. V was cut by 2 bases and J by 5 bases, with 14 bases left in between.

This chain joins TRBV6-5 and TRBJ2-4; D perhaps matches TRBD1 (6 bases). This CDR3 is built from 13 residues. Trimming stripped 6 bases from V and 5 bases from J, with 11 bases between. CDR1 MNHEY and CDR2 SVGAGI come from the germline V gene. CDR3 amino acids: CASSSGQQNIQYF. In nucleotides, the CDR3 is TGTGCCAGCAGCAGTGGACAGCAAAACATTCAGTACTTC.

The V gene is TRBV6-1, the J gene TRBJ1-2; D possibly corresponds to TRBD1 (6 bases). V was shortened by 6 bases and J by 9 bases, with 23 bases between the two germline ends. This CDR3 spans 15 amino acids. Germline-derived CDR1 and CDR2 are MNHNS and SASEGT. Written as DNA, the CDR3 is TGTGCCAGCAGCCTACAGGGAGAAGGGGCTTATCGCTACACCTTC. This codes for CASSLQGEGAYRYTF.

This chain connects TRBV6-1 to TRBJ1-3, with no clear D. CDR3 length: 13 amino acids. Germline values: CDR1 MNHNS, CDR2 SASEGT. V lost 3 bases, J lost 7 bases, and 10 bases lay in between. Here the CDR3 reads CASSEPPGNTIYF. The CDR3 DNA reads as TGTGCCAGCAGTGAGCCCCCGGGGAACACCATATATTTT.

This clone was counted once. The J gene is TRBJ1-2, the V gene TRBV28; the D is unclear. Germline values: CDR1 MDHEN, CDR2 SYDVKM. This CDR3 spans 12 amino acids. The ends were cut back, 8 bases at V and 8 bases at J, with 15 bases in the middle. DNA of the CDR3: TGTGCCAGCGCTACCACGAGGAAAGGCTACACCTTC. Residues: CASATTRKGYTF.

V is TRBV5-1 and J is TRBJ2-5; TRBD1 matches 9 bases. Germline values: CDR1 SGHRS, CDR2 YFSETQ. The V and J ends lost 3 bases and 1 base, in that order; junction bases with no gene match: 7. The CDR3 consists of 16 residues. CDR3 sequence reads: CASSSRDRAIQETQYF. For the CDR3, the DNA is TGCGCCAGCAGCTCTCGGGACAGGGCCATCCAAGAGACCCAGTACTTC.

The rearrangement uses TRBV7-9 and TRBJ2-7, with TRBD2 identical over 15 bases. Germline V gives CDR1 SEHNR, CDR2 FQNEAQ (reference sequence). This CDR3 is 16 amino acids long. The V gene end was trimmed by 1 base and the J gene end by 4 bases; junction bases not matched to a gene: 2. The chain's CDR3 is CASSLGTSGGGYEQYF. CDR3 DNA: TGTGCCAGCAGCTTAGGGACTAGCGGGGGGGGATACGAGCAGTACTTC.

The chain joins TRBV6-1 to TRBJ1-2, with 8 nucleotides matching TRBD1. V was clipped by 5 bases and J by 2 bases; unmatched bases: 4. The CDR3 runs 14 residues. From germline, CDR1 is MNHNS and CDR2 SASEGT. CDR3 loop: CASSPGGANYGYTF. Written as DNA, the CDR3 is TGTGCCAGCAGTCCAGGGGGCGCGAACTATGGCTACACCTTC.

The rearrangement uses TRBV5-5 and TRBJ1-2, with D tentatively TRBD1 (5 bases). CDR1 is SGHKS, CDR2 YYEKEE, per germline (reference sequence). Trimming took off 2 bases at V and 7 bases at J, with 9 bases between the two ends. There are 12 residues in the CDR3. The CDR3 nucleotides are TGTGCCAGCAGCTTAGGGGTCGGTGGCTACACCTTC. Amino acid sequence: CASSLGVGGYTF.